The rows below give T cell receptor beta chains drawn from one sample of a study of cytomegalovirus exposure and HLA in healthy donors. Produced via immunoSEQ multiplex PCR; TCRdb's table is partial and in-frame only. This sample has under 200,000 clones, with about 89% found just once. Sequencing was done on a sample of PBMCs. The receptors originated from a woman between 18 and 29 years old in good health and CMV-seropositive. Both conserved end residues are part of each CDR3. Fields, in order: clone size, J gene, V gene, D gene, CDR3 protein, CDR3 DNA. The D gene is left open where the match is weak. Size is omitted from some rows. Given values are once, few, many or a class for expanded clones.

-	TRBJ2-1	TRBV7-8	TRBD2	CASSSPGLAGYNEQFF	TGTGCCAGCAGCTCACCAGGACTAGCTGGGTACAATGAGCAGTTCTTC
-	TRBJ2-1	TRBV15	-	CATSTNSPPRSYNEQFF	TGTGCCACCAGCACAAACTCGCCTCCCCGCTCCTACAATGAGCAGTTCTTC
-	TRBJ2-3	TRBV11-2	TRBD2	CASSYRGGGNTQYF	TGTGCCAGCAGCTACCGGGGGGGCGGGAATACGCAGTATTTT
few	TRBJ1-4	TRBV5-8	-	CASSLSQRGTGQLFF	TGTGCCAGCAGCTTGTCGCAAAGGGGGACGGGGCAACTGTTTTTT
-	TRBJ1-2	TRBV30	-	CAWDNNYGYTF	TGTGCCTGGGACAATAACTATGGCTACACCTTC
-	TRBJ1-6	TRBV6-5	-	CASSYSKGLGNSPLHF	TGTGCCAGCAGTTACTCGAAGGGACTGGGTAATTCACCCCTCCACTTT
-	TRBJ2-7	TRBV10-1	-	CASSESNLGRGSREQYF	TGCGCCAGCAGTGAGTCGAATCTCGGCAGGGGATCTCGCGAGCAGTACTTC
-	TRBJ2-7	TRBV27	-	CASSLSQVGEQYF	TGTGCCAGCAGTTTATCACAGGTAGGGGAGCAGTACTTC
-	TRBJ2-6	TRBV29-1	TRBD2	CSVGEWGGVEANVLTF	TGCAGCGTCGGGGAGTGGGGAGGGGTTGAGGCCAACGTCCTGACTTTC
-	TRBJ2-5	TRBV11-2	-	CASSLGLGGLETQYF	TGTGCCAGCAGCTTAGGGCTGGGGGGGCTAGAGACCCAGTACTTC
-	TRBJ1-6	TRBV7-2	-	CASSFEAGARSPLHF	TGTGCCAGCAGCTTCGAAGCAGGGGCGCGGTCACCCCTCCACTTT
-	TRBJ2-1	TRBV27	TRBD2	CASRQGLSGSRYNEQFF	TGTGCCAGCAGGCAGGGCCTTAGCGGGAGTAGATACAATGAGCAGTTCTTC
-	TRBJ2-7	TRBV19	TRBD1	CASSIVGTGGYEQYF	TGTGCCAGTAGTATAGTCGGGACAGGGGGTTACGAGCAGTACTTC
-	TRBJ2-1	TRBV28	TRBD1	CASSSQGTGGRGEQFF	TGTGCCAGCAGTTCCCAAGGGACAGGGGGCAGAGGTGAGCAGTTCTTC
-	TRBJ2-1	TRBV2	-	CASRRQSSYNEQFF	TGTGCCAGCAGACGACAGAGCTCCTACAATGAGCAGTTCTTC
-	TRBJ2-7	TRBV30	TRBD1	CAWSFLGQSGEQYF	TGTGCCTGGAGTTTCCTGGGACAGTCTGGCGAGCAGTACTTC
few	TRBJ2-7	TRBV6-6	TRBD2	CASSPGLAAYEQYF	TGTGCCAGCAGCCCGGGACTAGCGGCCTACGAGCAGTACTTC
-	TRBJ1-3	TRBV7-2	TRBD1	CASSRRGQSSGNTIYF	TGTGCCAGCAGTCGCCGGGGACAGAGCTCTGGAAACACCATATATTTT
once	TRBJ1-1	TRBV7-9	-	CASSPFSAAEAFF	TGTGCCAGCAGCCCGTTCTCGGCGGCTGAAGCTTTCTTT
-	TRBJ2-7	TRBV5-6	-	CASSLRPEGEQYF	TGTGCCAGCAGCTTAAGACCGGAGGGGGAGCAGTACTTC